The clone carrying this T cell receptor beta chain was found many times. Its antigen is unidentified. This entry is derived from a study of T cells after yellow fever vaccination. Study results and caveats: Subsequent to the booster, the majority of primary-vaccination clones reappeared (96% CD4, about 90% CD8). A small proportion of clonotypes was detected in both the CD4 and CD8 compartments.

Germline-derived CDR1 and CDR2 are KGHDR and SFDVKD. The CDR3 loop spans 12 amino acids. The germline V and J ends were trimmed by 2 bases and 4 bases, with 3 bases remaining between them. TCRdb itself ran the 5' RACE reads through MiXCR, one entry per CDR3 protein. The sample contains 250,000 to 300,000 distinct CDR3 sequences, around 5.2% of which appear only once. V is TRBV24-1 and J is TRBJ2-3; D uncertain. Source: CD4+ T cells sorted from PBMCs, taken on the day of the yellow fever booster vaccination. The origin of this receptor is a man younger than 35 who received the YFV17D yellow fever vaccine. The CDR3, as DNA: TGTGCCACCAGTGATTCCCCAGATACGCAGTATTTT. This encodes CATSDSPDTQYF.